This T cell receptor (beta chain) stems from a study of shared clonotypes between healthy human individuals. Study-wide results and caveats: Non-shared clonotypes showed lower generation probabilities than clonotypes common to all four donors.

The table came from immunoSEQ multiplex PCR; TCRdb's copy has only in-frame clones and leaves some out. The data show 2 million to 2.5 million clones, just over 90% seen once. Remarks on this clone: Its antigen remains unidentified.

There are 15 residues in the CDR3. Germline lookup yields CDR1 MDHEN and CDR2 SYDVKM. V was clipped by 9 bases and J by 3 bases, with 18 bases between them. Only CD45RO-negative cells positively selected for CCR7 counted as naive CD8 cells, so terminally differentiated effector memory CD45RA+ cells were excluded. Sequencing was done on a sample of naive CD8+ T cells from PBMCs. The sequence derives from a man younger than 35 in good health. Some clones in this sample may be carry-over from other donors' samples. The V gene is TRBV28, the J gene TRBJ2-1; possible D gene TRBD2, 6 bases. CDR3: CASFRSGDFYNEQFF. Written as DNA, the CDR3 is TGTGCCAGTTTCCGGTCGGGGGATTTCTACAATGAGCAGTTCTTC.